The 29 T cell receptor beta chains listed next were all sequenced from one sample in a study of identical twins (dated by TCRdb to about 2016). The library was produced with 5' RACE. Sequencing used an Illumina HiSeq 2000. Clones were called with MiXCR by TCRdb after fastp trimmed the public reads at Q25, and only in-frame beta chains were retained. Rows are combined by CDR3 protein, so each entry shows the most common genes and DNA. The table for this sample lists 1.5 million or so distinct CDR3 sequences; about 32% of them were counted only once. Jointly, the top ten make up about 0.3% of the sample. Sequenced sample: cord blood. These receptors all come from a newborn girl in good health.

The chain couples TRBV2 to TRBJ2-1; TRBD1 matches 9 bases. The CDR3 extends over 13 amino acids. The germline V gene encodes CDR1 SNHLY and CDR2 FYNNEI. Germline trimming cut 6 bases from V and 9 bases from J; bases unmatched to any gene: 6. In DNA form, the CDR3 reads TGTGCCAGCAGGGGGGACAGGGCGGGTGAGCAGTTCTTC. This translates into CASRGDRAGEQFF. Complete variable domain (other parts from reference TRBV2 and TRBJ2-1): EPEVTQTPSHQVTQMGQEVILRCVPISNHLYFYWYRQILGQKVEFLVSFYNNEISEKSEIFDDQFSVERPDGSNFTLKIRSTKLEDSAMYFCASRGDRAGEQFFGPGTRLTVL.

This clonotype appeared many times. The CDR3: CASSYRDSLYGYTF. The CDR3 bases are TGTGCCAGCAGTTACCGGGACAGTCTCTATGGCTACACCTTC. The chain carries TRBV6-5 and TRBJ1-2; 7 bases are a match to TRBD1. The CDR3 has 14 amino acids. Germline values: CDR1 MNHEY, CDR2 SVGAGI. Germline trimming cut 2 bases from V and 4 bases from J; bases unmatched to any gene: 4.

This clonotype was recorded a few times. V usage is TRBV28 and J usage is TRBJ1-4; maybe TRBD1 (6 bases). V was trimmed by 3 bases and J by 5 bases, leaving 10 bases between them. From germline, CDR1 is MDHEN and CDR2 SYDVKM. There are 14 residues in the CDR3. The CDR3 DNA reads as TGTGCCAGCAGTTTCGGGACAAAAAATGAAAAACTGTTTTTT. Translated, it gives CASSFGTKNEKLFF.

On this clonotype: A junction boundary mismatches the germline segment, possibly from a read error. This rearrangement joins TRBV7-2 to TRBJ2-1; D call uncertain. The CDR3 sequence is 14 residues long. Germline V gives CDR1 SGHTA, CDR2 FQGNSA. The CDR3 spells CASGLETWADSQFF. For the CDR3, the DNA is TGTGCCAGCGGCTTAGAAACGTGGGCGGATTCGCAGTTCTTC.

The gene calls are TRBV9 and TRBJ1-4; 7 nucleotides match TRBD1. V was pared by 4 bases and J by 8 bases, with 11 bases of the junction left unmatched. The germline V gene has CDR1 SGDLS and CDR2 YYNGEE. This CDR3 is 15 amino acids long. CDR3 DNA sequence: TGTGCCAGCAGCCCGATGGGAGGGGGCCCAGAAAAACTGTTTTTT. Translated: CASSPMGGGPEKLFF. The full variable domain, its missing parts supplied by reference TRBV9 and TRBJ1-4, is DSGVTQTPKHLITATGQRVTLRCSPRSGDLSVYWYQQSLDQGLQFLIQYYNGEERAKGNILERFSAQQFPDLHSELNLSSLELGDSALYFCASSPMGGGPEKLFFGSGTQLSVL.

V is TRBV3-1 and J is TRBJ2-5, with 8 bases that match TRBD2. J gave up 2 bases and V 2 bases, and 1 base lay outside the gene matches. The CDR3 contains 14 residues. The germline V gene encodes CDR1 LGHDT and CDR2 YNNKEL (reference sequence). This chain's CDR3 is CASSQSGGQETQYF. The CDR3 nucleotides read TGTGCCAGCAGCCAAAGCGGGGGTCAAGAGACCCAGTACTTC.

In the case of this clonotype: A much larger clone sits a single nucleotide away, making a read error possible. The rearrangement uses TRBV29-1 and TRBJ2-5; possible D gene TRBD1, 5 bases. This CDR3 contains 14 residues. CDR1 and CDR2 (germline): SQVTM, ANQGSEA. V was pared by 6 bases and J by 11 bases, with 25 bases between. This chain's CDR3 is CSVPGHRNYNEQYF. CDR3 DNA: TGCAGCGTACCCGGACATCGGAATTACAATGAGCAGTACTTC. Full variable domain (rest looked up from reference TRBV29-1 and TRBJ2-5): SAVISQKPSRDICQRGTSLTIQCQVDSQVTMMFWYRQQPGQSLTLIATANQGSEATYESGFVIDKFPISRPNLTFSTLTVSNMSPEDSSIYLCSVPGHRNYNEQYFGPGTRLLVL.

J is TRBJ2-5 and V is TRBV4-2; no reliable D call. Near its end, the DNA agrees better with TRBJ2-7, so the J call may be wrong. Germline loops: CDR1 LGHNA, CDR2 YNFKEQ. The CDR3 sequence is 15 residues long. The CDR3 is CASSQEGWSTYEQYF. The CDR3 DNA sequence: TGTGCCAGCAGCCAAGAGGGATGGTCCACCTACGAGCAGTACTTC.

The sample holds a few counts of this clonotype. The J gene is TRBJ2-3, the V gene TRBV29-1; D is unclear. CDR1 is SQVTM and CDR2 is ANQGSEA in the germline V gene. V was pared by 6 bases and J by 2 bases, with 15 bases between. The CDR3 extends over 14 amino acids. The CDR3 bases are TGCAGCGTCCTGACTCTACAAAACACAGATACGCAGTATTTT. Its protein is CSVLTLQNTDTQYF.

This clonotype was seen a few times. The V call is TRBV29-1, the J call TRBJ2-1; D might be TRBD1 (6 bases). The V gene lost 5 bases and the J gene lost 2 bases, with 7 bases spanning the gap. CDR1 and CDR2 from the germline V gene are SQVTM and ANQGSEA. This CDR3 has 12 amino acids. CDR3 sequence (DNA): TGCAGCGTTTCAGGGGCCTACAATGAGCAGTTCTTC. As protein: CSVSGAYNEQFF.

This clonotype was counted between two and nine times. V and J are TRBV20-1 and TRBJ2-2; D perhaps matches TRBD1 (6 bases). The germline V gene has CDR1 DFQATT and CDR2 SNEGSKA (reference sequence). The CDR3 totals 14 residues. V gave up 6 bases and J gave up 4 bases, with 15 bases separating them. CDR3 in amino acids: CSASSGHLTGELFF. CDR3 nucleotides: TGCAGTGCAAGTTCGGGACACCTCACCGGGGAGCTGTTTTTT.

This clonotype showed up many times. The chain uses TRBV10-3 and TRBJ2-3, with D unresolved. This CDR3 is 14 amino acids long. V was pared by 3 bases and J by 5 bases, with 12 bases between. Germline CDR1 is ENHRY and CDR2 is SYGVKD. For the CDR3, the DNA is TGTGCCATCAGTGATCGGGCGGCTCAAGATACGCAGTATTTT. Translated, it gives CAISDRAAQDTQYF.

The chain has TRBV6-1 and TRBJ1-6, with a weak D call TRBD1 (5 bases). Trimming shortened V by 0 bases and J by 3 bases, and 6 bases separated the two germline ends. Germline V CDR1 and CDR2: MNHNS, SASEGT. CDR3 length equals 15 residues. DNA for the CDR3: TGTGCCAGCAGTGAAGCTACAGGCTATAATTCACCCCTCCACTTT. This encodes CASSEATGYNSPLHF.

This clonotype was seen a few times. The rearrangement uses TRBV5-1 and TRBJ1-1; 11 bases map to TRBD1. This CDR3 region has 15 residues. Germline lookup yields CDR1 SGHRS and CDR2 YFSETQ. V was pared by 4 bases and J by 6 bases, with 8 bases of the junction left unmatched. The CDR3 is CASSPPPGQGAEAFF. CDR3 sequence (DNA): TGCGCCAGCAGCCCCCCTCCGGGACAGGGGGCTGAAGCTTTCTTT.

This clonotype was counted many times. The J gene is TRBJ2-7, the V gene TRBV10-2; 10 nucleotides match TRBD1. CDR3 length: 12 residues. Germline V gene lookup returns CDR1 WSHSY and CDR2 SAAADI. The junction had 5 bases not matched to a gene; V was cut back by 6 bases and J by 9 bases. CDR3: CASRRDRGAQYF. The CDR3 DNA is TGCGCCAGCAGGCGGGACAGGGGTGCGCAGTACTTC.

The rearrangement joins TRBV10-3 to TRBJ1-5; 8 bases agree with TRBD1. Germline values: CDR1 ENHRY, CDR2 SYGVKD. The CDR3 covers 13 residues. Trimming removed 9 bases from V and 6 bases from J; junction bases left unmatched: 7. CDR3 amino acids: CAIQTGGGQPQHF. CDR3 sequence (DNA): TGTGCCATTCAAACAGGGGGAGGTCAGCCCCAGCATTTT.

V and J are TRBV7-2 and TRBJ2-1, with D perhaps TRBD2 (6 bases). Germline V gene sequence: CDR1 SGHTA, CDR2 FQGNSA. There are 14 residues in the CDR3. The V end lost 2 bases, the J end lost 9 bases, and 14 bases lay between the germline ends. CDR3: CASSLIGSGLEQFF. In nucleotides, the CDR3 is TGTGCCAGCAGCTTAATCGGTAGCGGCCTTGAGCAGTTCTTC.

V is TRBV24-1 and J is TRBJ2-1, with a tentative D call TRBD2 (5 bases). There are 16 residues in the CDR3. Germline CDR1 reads KGHDR; CDR2 reads SFDVKD. V was pared by 5 bases and J by 0 bases, with 13 bases between. The DNA for the CDR3 is TGTGCCACCAGTGGATGGCGGGTGAGCTCCTACAATGAGCAGTTCTTC. This sequence encodes CATSGWRVSSYNEQFF.

The chain carries TRBV12-3 or TRBV12-4 and TRBJ1-4, with D maybe TRBD1 (5 bases). Trimming left V 6 bases short and J 5 bases short, with 16 bases between. The CDR3 runs to 15 residues. The CDR3 loop is CASRPLGGVNEKLFF. In DNA, the CDR3 is TGTGCCAGCAGACCCCTAGGAGGGGTGAATGAAAAACTGTTTTTT.

The chain links TRBV6-1 to TRBJ2-5; D may be TRBD2 (5 bases). This CDR3 region has 14 residues. V was shortened by 3 bases and J by 1 base, with 9 bases between the two germline ends. Germline lookup yields CDR1 MNHNS and CDR2 SASEGT. The chain's CDR3 is CASSDSGFQETQYF. The CDR3 region has the DNA TGTGCCAGCAGTGATTCGGGGTTCCAAGAGACCCAGTACTTC.

This chain connects TRBV5-1 to TRBJ2-5, with D hard to call. The DNA end favors TRBJ2-1, so the J call may be wrong. Looked up from germline, CDR1 is SGHRS and CDR2 is YFSETQ. The CDR3 covers 13 residues. Written as DNA, the CDR3 is TGCGCCAGCAGCTTGCAAACCCAAGAGACCCAGTTCTTC. As protein: CASSLQTQETQFF.

The sample holds a few counts of this clonotype. The chain links TRBV20-1 to TRBJ2-5; 10 bases align to TRBD1. The last part of the DNA fits TRBJ2-7 better; the J call may be wrong. Germline CDR1 reads DFQATT; CDR2 reads SNEGSKA (reference sequence). The CDR3 spans 15 residues. The CDR3 DNA reads TGCAGTGCTAGAGACGACAGGGGGCTTTCCTACGAGCAGTACTTC. It encodes CSARDDRGLSYEQYF.

The chain joins TRBV4-2 to TRBJ2-1, with D tentatively TRBD2 (7 bases). This CDR3 comprises 12 residues. CDR1 and CDR2 (germline): LGHNA, YNFKEQ. V was cut by 0 bases and J by 15 bases, with 12 bases left in between. CDR3: CASSQERGAAFF. CDR3 coding DNA: TGTGCCAGCAGCCAAGAACGGGGGGCTGCGTTCTTC.

The chain uses TRBV28 and TRBJ2-1; 7 bases are shared with TRBD2. J was trimmed by 4 bases and V by 2 bases; bases with no gene match: 11. Germline V gene data show CDR1 as MDHEN and CDR2 as SYDVKM. This CDR3 has 17 residues. The CDR3, as DNA: TGTGCCAGCAGTTTAGGTCCTAGCGGCCACTTTTACAATGAGCAGTTCTTC. It translates to CASSLGPSGHFYNEQFF.

This clonotype occurred a few times. The V gene is TRBV11-2, the J gene TRBJ1-2; TRBD1 aligns across 7 bases. The junction had 6 bases not matched to a gene; V was cut back by 6 bases and J by 2 bases. CDR1 is SGHAT and CDR2 is FQNNGV in the germline V gene. The CDR3 runs to 14 residues. CDR3 nucleotide sequence: TGTGCCAGCAGGCTGAGGACAGGCAACTATGGCTACACCTTC. It encodes CASRLRTGNYGYTF.

The rearrangement uses TRBV4-1 and TRBJ2-3, with 8 nucleotides matching TRBD2. V lost 1 base to trimming and J lost 2 bases; unmatched junction nucleotides: 5. The CDR3 is 16 residues long. Germline CDR1 and CDR2: MGHRA and YSYEKL. The CDR3 sequence: CASSQVGGLVTDTQYF. The CDR3, as DNA: TGCGCCAGCAGCCAAGTGGGGGGACTAGTCACAGATACGCAGTATTTT.

This clonotype was seen repeatedly, ten times or more. V usage is TRBV6-5 and J usage is TRBJ2-5; D is ambiguous. Germline lookup yields CDR1 MNHEY and CDR2 SVGAGI. The CDR3 has 12 amino acids. Trimming removed 8 bases from V and 1 base from J, with 8 bases in between. CDR3 sequence reads: CASGQTQETQYF. In DNA form, the CDR3 reads TGTGCCAGCGGTCAGACCCAAGAGACCCAGTACTTC.

V usage is TRBV2 and J usage is TRBJ2-3; D not resolved. CDR3 length: 11 residues. The germline V gene encodes CDR1 SNHLY and CDR2 FYNNEI. The ends were cut back, 7 bases at V and 6 bases at J, with 8 bases in the middle. CDR3 DNA sequence: TGTGCCAGCATGGTTGAGGATACGCAGTATTTT. It is translated as CASMVEDTQYF.

This clonotype was picked up a small number of times. The V gene is TRBV4-1, the J gene TRBJ2-7, with D possibly matching TRBD2 (5 bases). V lost 4 bases to trimming and J lost 7 bases, with 11 bases between them. The CDR3 consists of 12 residues. Germline V gene sequence: CDR1 MGHRA, CDR2 YSYEKL. CDR3 sequence: CASSRILEEQYF. Written as DNA, the CDR3 is TGCGCCAGCAGCCGGATACTAGAAGAGCAGTACTTC.